This T cell receptor (beta chain) was sequenced during a study of blood T cell repertoires in COVID-19. Germline V gene lookup returns CDR1 GTSNPN and CDR2 SVGIG (reference sequence). V shed 5 bases, J shed 5 bases, and the junction held 9 bases outside the gene matches. The CDR3 is 14 amino acids. In the original analysis: For nucleated cells, counts were estimated from reference gene primer amplification. Generated by immunoSEQ multiplex PCR, the TCRdb table keeps only in-frame clones and is missing some. That table furnishes V, J and clone size, whereas the DNA furnished D and trimming. Seen here are roughly 80,000 clones, about 79% observed once, and the top ten hold less than 20%.

This receptor was obtained from a human donor in a cohort sampled during active COVID-19. This chain joins TRBV30 and TRBJ1-1; 9 positions match TRBD1. The specimen was peripheral blood. The CDR3 nucleotides read TGTGCCTGGGCTAGGACAGGGGCATGGACTGAAGCTTTCTTT. It yields the protein CAWARTGAWTEAFF. The whole variable domain, remainder taken from reference TRBV30 and TRBJ1-1, is SQTIHQWPATLVQPVGSPLSLECTVEGTSNPNLYWYRQAAGRGLQLLFYSVGIGQISSEVPQNLSASRPQDRQFILSSKKLLLSDSGFYLCAWARTGAWTEAFFGQGTRLTVV.